Sequencing of this T cell receptor (beta chain) was carried out in a study of cytomegalovirus exposure and HLA in healthy donors. The V and J ends lost 3 bases and 0 bases respectively, with 14 bases between them. The germline V gene has CDR1 PRHDT and CDR2 FYEKMQ (reference sequence). CDR3 size: 16 residues. The PCR was carried out with 60 Vbeta primers and 13 Jbeta primers. Here immunoSEQ multiplex PCR was the method, and the copy in TCRdb shows in-frame clones only, minus some. This sample has tens of thousands of clones, with just under 70% found just once. The sequence derives from a man aged 45-60 years in good health and CMV-seronegative. This chain uses TRBV13 with TRBJ1-1; maybe TRBD1 (5 bases). Sequenced input: PBMCs. CDR3 nucleotides: TGTGCCAGCAGCTTTGGGAGGGGACCTATGAACACTGAAGCTTTCTTT. Translation: CASSFGRGPMNTEAFF.